These T cell receptor beta chains were read from a single sample in a study of blood T cell repertoires in COVID-19. Here immunoSEQ multiplex PCR was the method, and the copy in TCRdb shows in-frame clones only, minus some. Of about 250,000 clones listed, 85% to 90% are singletons. Sequencing used peripheral blood. These TCRs come from a woman in her forties who had recovered from COVID-19. The CDR3 runs from the conserved cysteine through the conserved F or W. Fields, in order: V gene, clone size, D gene, J gene, CDR3 DNA, CDR3 protein. D genes are given only for firm matches. Not all rows give a size; the values are once, few, many and, for expanded clones, a class.

TRBV15	NA	TRBD2	TRBJ2-2	TGTGCCACCAGCAGGGAGACTAGCGGGAGAATTCCCGTGAACACCGGGGAGCTGTTTTTT	CATSRETSGRIPVNTGELFF
TRBV27	NA	NA	TRBJ1-4	TGTGCCAGCAGTTTAGGACAGAACAGGGAAAAACTGTTTTTT	CASSLGQNREKLFF
TRBV5-1	once	NA	TRBJ2-5	TGCGCCAGCAGCTTAGGCCAGGGACAAGAGACCCAGTACTTC	CASSLGQGQETQYF
TRBV7-3	NA	NA	TRBJ2-3	TGTGCCAGCAGCTTATCTGGCGGAGGCGTCACAGATACGCAGTATTTT	CASSLSGGGVTDTQYF
TRBV20-1	NA	NA	TRBJ2-5	TGCAGTCTTCGCGCGGGAGAGACCCAGTACTTC	CSLRAGETQYF
TRBV30	NA	NA	TRBJ2-1	TGTGCCTGGAGCTCGGGGGGCGTACCTTACAATGAGCAGTTCTTC	CAWSSGGVPYNEQFF
TRBV2	NA	TRBD1	TRBJ2-3	TGTGCCAGCAGTGAAGCGCTAGGGACAGGGTTGGCAGATACGCAGTATTTT	CASSEALGTGLADTQYF
TRBV6-1	NA	NA	TRBJ2-4	TGTGCCAGCAGTATACCCCCCCAAGTAGACATTCAGTACTTC	CASSIPPQVDIQYF
TRBV13	once	TRBD1	TRBJ1-6	TGTGCCAGCAGCTTGGGCCGGGACAGGATTAATTCACCCCTCCACTTT	CASSLGRDRINSPLHF
TRBV21-1	NA	NA	TRBJ2-3	TGTGCCAGCAGGATTGGACCGAGGGTCGATACGCAGTATTTT	CASRIGPRVDTQYF
TRBV5-1	few	NA	TRBJ1-3	TGCGCCAGCACATTGTCCGGGGACTCTGGAAACACCATATATTTT	CASTLSGDSGNTIYF
TRBV6-4	NA	NA	TRBJ1-2	TGTGCCAGCAGTGTCCCCCAGTTTAACTATGGCTACACCTTC	CASSVPQFNYGYTF
TRBV24-1	NA	NA	TRBJ1-1	TGTGCCACCAGAGGAGCGAACACTGAAGCTTTCTTT	CATRGANTEAFF